Described below is a single T cell receptor (beta chain) sequence and its context. This sample stems from a study of blood T cell repertoires in COVID-19. The wider study: The cDNA or gDNA used as material had been derived from T cells, B-cell-depleted T cells, or PBMCs.

CDR1 SEHNR and CDR2 FQNEAQ come from the germline V gene (reference sequence). V was pared by 5 bases and J by 2 bases, with 16 bases between. The CDR3 covers 15 residues. Measured with immunoSEQ multiplex PCR; TCRdb has only the in-frame clones, and not every one. The sample carries 70,000 to 95,000 clones, over 75% recorded once. Input material: peripheral blood. The V call is TRBV7-9, the J call TRBJ2-7; D is undetermined. This sequence originates from a man aged 45-65 years with active COVID-19. Here the CDR3 reads CASSPSRVGAYEQYF. Written as DNA, the CDR3 is TGTGCCAGCAGCCCAAGCCGGGTCGGTGCCTACGAGCAGTACTTC.